One sample yielded the 19 T cell receptor beta chains listed below, sequenced in a study of T cell responses to AZD1222 COVID-19 vaccine (dated by TCRdb to 2020 to 2022). Libraries were built with the immunoSEQ multiplex PCR assay. Here the immuneACCESS table is served through TCRdb, limited to in-frame sequences with V and J called. Missing clones are a known gap in these copies; in checked studies unresolved V genes cover under half, and the rest lacks a known reason. The sample table holds 200,000 to 300,000 clones, of which approximately 93% were seen once. The top ten clonotypes cover about 0.5% of the sample. The time point label, read with the paper, signifies: baseline before first vaccination. Sequencing was performed on peripheral blood, taken on day 0 of AZD1222 vaccination. The origin of the receptors is an adult in good health.

The rearrangement uses TRBV28 and TRBJ1-1; D is perhaps TRBD1 (6 bases). The CDR3 covers 15 residues. Germline V CDR1 and CDR2: MDHEN, SYDVKM. V dropped 4 bases and J dropped 1 base, with 13 bases sitting between them. CDR3 loop: CASSSATGENTEAFF. In DNA, the CDR3 is TGTGCCAGCAGTTCAGCGACAGGAGAGAACACTGAAGCTTTCTTT.

The V and J genes are TRBV7-2 and TRBJ2-5; tentative D call: TRBD2 (6 bases). The CDR3 is made up of 16 amino acids. V lost 6 bases and J 4 bases, leaving 21 bases between the germline ends. Germline V CDR1 and CDR2: SGHTA, FQGNSA. The CDR3: CASRFPGVGAGETQYF. The CDR3 bases are TGTGCCAGCAGGTTCCCGGGGGTAGGAGCGGGAGAGACCCAGTACTTC.

The gene calls are TRBV10-3 and TRBJ2-5; no clear D gene. The CDR3 is made up of 12 amino acids. Germline assignment: CDR1 ENHRY and CDR2 SYGVKD. Trimming pared 1 base from V and 4 bases from J, leaving 4 bases between. The CDR3 is CAISEWGETQYF. The CDR3 nucleotides read TGTGCCATCAGTGAGTGGGGAGAGACCCAGTACTTC.

The chain links TRBV3-1 (or the pseudogene TRBV3-2) to TRBJ2-7, with 7 bases aligning to TRBD1. The CDR3 covers 15 residues. Germline loops: CDR1 LGHDT, CDR2 YNNKEL (reference sequence). V was clipped by 3 bases and J by 7 bases; unmatched bases: 12. The CDR3 DNA follows: TGTGCCAGCAGCCAGGTACTACGAGCAGGGGGTGAGCAGTACTTC. Translating it yields CASSQVLRAGGEQYF.

The rearrangement joins TRBV27 to TRBJ2-3; tentatively, D is TRBD2 (6 bases). The germline gives CDR1 MNHEY, CDR2 SMNVEV (reference sequence). The CDR3 length is 14 residues. Trimming took off 6 bases at V and 0 bases at J, with 10 bases between the two ends. The CDR3 nucleotides read TGTGCCAGCAGACGGAGCGGGAGCACAGATACGCAGTATTTT. This gives the protein CASRRSGSTDTQYF.

The J gene is TRBJ2-3, the V gene TRBV9, with TRBD1 matching 10 bases. From germline, CDR1 is SGDLS and CDR2 YYNGEE. V gave up 3 bases and J gave up 8 bases; unmatched junction bases: 9. This CDR3 has 15 amino acids. The CDR3 is CASSARTGGSTTQYF. CDR3 bases: TGTGCCAGCAGCGCCAGGACAGGGGGAAGTACTACGCAGTATTTT.

The J gene is TRBJ1-5, the V gene TRBV6-1; perhaps TRBD1 as D (5 bases). This CDR3 comprises 15 residues. V was shortened by 1 base and J by 4 bases, with 11 bases between the two germline ends. The V gene's germline CDR1 is MNHNS and CDR2 SASEGT. The CDR3 DNA reads as TGTGCCAGCAGTGAAGAGGCGACAGTGAATCAGCCCCAGCATTTT. Residues: CASSEEATVNQPQHF.

The gene calls are TRBV10-2 and TRBJ2-7; possibly TRBD1 for D (6 bases). V lost 8 bases to trimming and J lost 4 bases, with 12 bases between them. Germline V gene data show CDR1 as WSHSY and CDR2 as SAAADI. The CDR3 loop spans 12 amino acids. In DNA, the CDR3 is TGCGCCAGCGCGACAGGCGGATACGAGCAGTACTTC. The encoded protein is CASATGGYEQYF.

This chain connects TRBV20-1 to TRBJ1-1; unclear D gene. The V and J ends lost 3 bases and 0 bases respectively, with 11 bases between them. From germline, CDR1 is DFQATT and CDR2 SNEGSKA (reference sequence). This CDR3 is built from 14 residues. The CDR3 DNA follows: TGCAGTGCTAGTGCGGGCGGGGTGAACACTGAAGCTTTCTTT. Protein sequence: CSASAGGVNTEAFF.

The rearrangement uses TRBV5-4 and TRBJ2-3, with 7 nucleotides matching TRBD1. V was clipped by 4 bases and J by 3 bases; unmatched bases: 5. The length of the CDR3 is 14 residues. Germline lookup yields CDR1 SGHNT and CDR2 YYREEE (reference sequence). The CDR3 region has the DNA TGTGCCAGCAGCCTCGACAGGGTAACAGATACGCAGTATTTT. Protein sequence: CASSLDRVTDTQYF.

A single count supports this clone. The chain combines TRBV20-1 with TRBJ1-4; TRBD1 might be the D (5 bases). This CDR3 contains 11 residues. The ends were cut back, 5 bases at V and 11 bases at J, with 12 bases in the middle. Germline CDR1 DFQATT, CDR2 SNEGSKA (reference sequence). CDR3 sequence (DNA): TGCAGTGCTTCCGAGGGGTTCAAACTGTTTTTT. Its protein is CSASEGFKLFF.

The CDR3 DNA follows: TGTGCCAGCAGCCAAGAGTGGCAGATCGCTCTGGATGAGCAGTTCTTC. This codes for CASSQEWQIALDEQFF. This rearrangement joins TRBV4-2 to TRBJ2-1; D gene ambiguous. There are 16 residues in the CDR3. Germline V CDR1 and CDR2: LGHNA, YNFKEQ. Trimming left V 0 bases short and J 8 bases short, with 17 bases between.

The V gene is TRBV28, the J gene TRBJ1-5; D is perhaps TRBD1 (5 bases). This CDR3 region has 14 residues. The ends were cut back, 6 bases at V and 9 bases at J, with 18 bases in the middle. The germline V gene encodes CDR1 MDHEN and CDR2 SYDVKM. The CDR3 nucleotides are TGTGCCAGCAGCTCCGGGACCGTCCTGGGGCCCCAGCATTTT. It is translated as CASSSGTVLGPQHF.

The chain is built from TRBV11-2 and TRBJ1-1; D is perhaps TRBD1 (6 bases). This CDR3 comprises 14 residues. The germline CDR1 and CDR2 sequences are SGHAT and FQNNGV. V gave up 4 bases and J gave up 6 bases, with 15 bases separating them. CDR3 in amino acids: CASSSLRGWAEAFF. The DNA for the CDR3 is TGTGCCAGCAGCTCCCTTAGGGGGTGGGCTGAAGCTTTCTTT.

The chain recombines TRBV5-8 with TRBJ2-3, with D maybe TRBD1 (5 bases). The germline V gene encodes CDR1 SGHTS and CDR2 YDEGEE. There are 14 residues in the CDR3. Trimming left V 2 bases short and J 0 bases short, with 7 bases between. The CDR3 region is CASSFRQSTDTQYF. CDR3 DNA: TGTGCCAGCAGCTTCAGACAGAGCACAGATACGCAGTATTTT. Variable domain in full (rest from reference TRBV5-8 and TRBJ2-3): EAGVTQSPTHLIKTRGQQATLRCSPISGHTSVYWYQQALGLGLQFLLWYDEGEERNRGNFPPRFSGRQFPNYSSELNVNALELEDSALYLCASSFRQSTDTQYFGPGTRLTVL.

The chain joins TRBV18 to TRBJ1-4; the match to TRBD1 covers 7 bases. With V trimmed by 6 bases and J by 2 bases, 3 bases remained unmatched. The CDR3 extends over 14 amino acids. Germline CDR1 KGHSH, CDR2 LQKENI. The CDR3 protein is CASSPDRTNEKLFF. The CDR3 coding sequence is TGTGCCAGCTCCCCGGACAGGACTAATGAAAAACTGTTTTTT.

In its sample, this clone was seen once. The chain has TRBV6-2 or TRBV6-3 and TRBJ2-3; D possibly corresponds to TRBD2 (6 bases). CDR3 length: 15 amino acids. V was pared by 2 bases and J by 2 bases, with 11 bases between. Germline CDR1 is MNHEY and CDR2 is SVGEGT. In DNA, the CDR3 is TGTGCCAGCAGTTACGGGATAGCGGTCACAGATACGCAGTATTTT. Translation gives CASSYGIAVTDTQYF.

The chain employs TRBV10-3 and TRBJ1-2; 7 bases map to TRBD1. Germline-derived CDR1 and CDR2 are ENHRY and SYGVKD. The junction had 4 bases not matched to a gene; V was cut back by 2 bases and J by 4 bases. The CDR3 runs 14 residues. CDR3 protein: CAISEETGSYGYTF. In nucleotides, the CDR3 is TGTGCCATCAGTGAGGAGACAGGGTCCTATGGCTACACCTTC.

The rearrangement uses TRBV5-4 and TRBJ1-1; D call uncertain. Germline CDR1 is SGHNT and CDR2 is YYREEE (reference sequence). CDR3 size: 15 residues. Trimming took off 4 bases at V and 6 bases at J, with 19 bases between the two ends. The CDR3, as DNA: TGTGCCAGCAGCCTTTCCCCGGGCACGCTCGCTGAAGCTTTCTTT. Its protein is CASSLSPGTLAEAFF.